This T cell receptor (beta chain) was captured by sequencing in a study of T cells in localized non-small cell lung cancer. General observations from the study: Among the top 100 tumor clones, a median about 58 appeared in adjacent lung. A raised T cell density in blood coincided with lengthier overall survival.

Using immunoSEQ multiplex PCR, the repertoire was profiled, and TCRdb retains in-frame clones only, with some absent. The profile shows 3,500 or so clones, 30% to 45% of them singletons. Researchers cut adjacent lung at least 2 cm from the tumor margin, and it showed no atypia. Sample share makes this clone medium-sized (0.01 to 0.1%). Its antigen is currently unknown. V dropped 5 bases and J dropped 4 bases, with 11 bases sitting between them. The CDR3 is made up of 14 amino acids. Germline loops: CDR1 SGHNT, CDR2 YENEEA. This sequence was found in a woman between 40 and 69 years old with stage I lung adenocarcinoma. The sequences come from normal lung tissue next to the tumor, collected before any cancer treatment. V gene TRBV11-3 combines with J gene TRBJ1-4, with D maybe TRBD1 (6 bases). The CDR3, as DNA: TGTGCCAGCAGCCGACAGGCGGATAATGAAAAACTGTTTTTT. It encodes CASSRQADNEKLFF.